The 7 T cell receptor beta chains reported below all come from one sample, sequenced in a study of CD8 T cells in Susac syndrome. It was with random hexamers that roughly 0.45 to 1 ug RNA was reverse transcribed. TCRdb processed the immunoSEQ multiplex PCR reads anew with MiXCR; each CDR3 protein has one entry. Among around 130,000 distinct CDR3 sequences listed, approximately 90% were seen once. Sequencing was performed on CD8+ T cells from PBMCs. Receptors originate from a human donor with multiple sclerosis.

This rearrangement joins TRBV7-9 to TRBJ2-7, with D possibly TRBD1 on 6 matching bases. The CDR3 contains 15 residues. Trimming left V 5 bases short and J 2 bases short, with 16 bases between. The germline V gene encodes CDR1 SEHNR and CDR2 FQNEAQ (reference sequence). Written as DNA, the CDR3 is TGTGCCAGCAGCCCAGGGTCAGGGGTAACCTACGAGCAGTACTTC. Translated, it gives CASSPGSGVTYEQYF.

This chain links TRBV4-1 with TRBJ2-3; TRBD2 matches at 9 bases. The V segment lost 8 bases and the J segment 5 bases; nucleotides outside the gene matches: 11. Germline loops: CDR1 MGHRA, CDR2 YSYEKL. There are 15 residues in the CDR3. CDR3 residues: CASGRVAGEGDTQYF. Written as DNA, the CDR3 is TGCGCCAGCGGCCGGGTAGCGGGAGAAGGAGATACGCAGTATTTT.

The rearrangement uses TRBV6-5 and TRBJ2-1; perhaps TRBD1 as D (5 bases). V was shortened by 5 bases and J by 0 bases, with 11 bases between the two germline ends. CDR3 length equals 15 residues. Germline assignment: CDR1 MNHEY and CDR2 SVGAGI. DNA for the CDR3: TGTGCCAGCAGTCAGGGTTTTAGCTCCTACAATGAGCAGTTCTTC. Translated: CASSQGFSSYNEQFF.

Here the CDR3 reads CASSSRVGHPYEQYF. In DNA form, the CDR3 reads TGTGCCAGCAGTTCGAGGGTAGGACACCCCTACGAGCAGTACTTC. This chain connects TRBV6-2 or TRBV6-3 to TRBJ2-7, with D perhaps being TRBD1 or TRBD2 (5 bases each). The CDR3 covers 15 residues. The V and J ends lost 4 bases and 2 bases respectively, with 15 bases between them. Germline loops: CDR1 MNHEY, CDR2 SVGEGT.

The chain is built from TRBV10-3 and TRBJ2-5; D gene unclear. CDR1 is ENHRY, CDR2 SYGVKD, per germline. The V and J ends lost 7 bases and 0 bases respectively, with 0 bases between them. There are 10 residues in the CDR3. Here the CDR3 DNA reads TGTGCCATCAACCAAGAGACCCAGTACTTC. Its protein is CAINQETQYF.

The chain recombines TRBV5-4 with TRBJ2-7; TRBD2 aligns across 7 bases. In germline, CDR1 is SGHNT, CDR2 YYREEE (reference sequence). CDR3 length: 13 amino acids. V lost 4 bases to trimming and J lost 1 base; unmatched junction nucleotides: 2. CDR3 in amino acids: CASSTSESYEQYF. The CDR3 nucleotides read TGTGCCAGCAGCACTAGCGAGTCCTACGAGCAGTACTTC. Full variable domain (outside the CDR3, taken from reference TRBV5-4 and TRBJ2-7): ETGVTQSPTHLIKTRGQQVTLRCSSQSGHNTVSWYQQALGQGPQFIFQYYREEENGRGNFPPRFSGLQFPNYSSELNVNALELDDSALYLCASSTSESYEQYFGPGTRLTVT.

The rearrangement links TRBV12-3 or TRBV12-4 to TRBJ2-5; 9 positions match TRBD1. The CDR3 has 15 amino acids. J gave up 3 bases and V 8 bases, and 10 bases lay outside the gene matches. CDR3 residues: CASLRDREMEETQYF. The CDR3 nucleotides are TGTGCCAGCCTCCGGGACAGGGAGATGGAAGAGACCCAGTACTTC.